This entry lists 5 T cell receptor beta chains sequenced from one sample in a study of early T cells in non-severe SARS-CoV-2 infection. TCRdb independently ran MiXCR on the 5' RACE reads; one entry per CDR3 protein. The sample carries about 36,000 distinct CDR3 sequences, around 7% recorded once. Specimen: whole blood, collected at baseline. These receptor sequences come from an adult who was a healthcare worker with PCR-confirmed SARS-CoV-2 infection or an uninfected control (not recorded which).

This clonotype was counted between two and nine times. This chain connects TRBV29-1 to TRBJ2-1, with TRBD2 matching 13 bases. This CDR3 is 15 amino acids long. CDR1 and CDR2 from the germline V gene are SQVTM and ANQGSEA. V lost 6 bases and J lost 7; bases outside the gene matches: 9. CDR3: CSVRPMGLAGNEQFF. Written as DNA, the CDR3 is TGCAGCGTCAGACCAATGGGACTAGCGGGAAATGAGCAGTTCTTC.

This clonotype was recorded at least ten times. CDR3 residues: CASSLGQGAPTGELFF. In DNA, the CDR3 is TGTGCCAGCAGTTTAGGACAGGGGGCTCCCACCGGGGAGCTGTTTTTT. V is TRBV6-5 and J is TRBJ2-2, with 11 positions matching TRBD1. J gave up 4 bases and V 4 bases, and 5 bases lay outside the gene matches. The germline gives CDR1 MNHEY, CDR2 SVGAGI. The length of the CDR3 is 16 residues.

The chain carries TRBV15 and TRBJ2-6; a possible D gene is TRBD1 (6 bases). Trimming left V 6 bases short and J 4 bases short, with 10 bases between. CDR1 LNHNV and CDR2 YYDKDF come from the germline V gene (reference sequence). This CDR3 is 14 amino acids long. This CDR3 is CATRTGTGANVLTF. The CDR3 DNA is TGTGCCACCAGAACAGGGACCGGGGCCAACGTCCTGACTTTC.

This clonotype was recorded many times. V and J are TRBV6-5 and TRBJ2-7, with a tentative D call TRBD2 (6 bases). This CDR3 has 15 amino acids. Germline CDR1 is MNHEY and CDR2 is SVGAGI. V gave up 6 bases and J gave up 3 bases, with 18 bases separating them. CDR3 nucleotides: TGTGCCAGCAGCCTTCAAACCGGGACTCACTACGAGCAGTACTTC. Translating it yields CASSLQTGTHYEQYF.

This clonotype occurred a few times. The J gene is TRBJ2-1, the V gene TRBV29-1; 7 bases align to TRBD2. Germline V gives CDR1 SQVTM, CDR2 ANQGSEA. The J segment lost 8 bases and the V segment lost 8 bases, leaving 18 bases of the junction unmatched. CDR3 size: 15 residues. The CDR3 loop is CSPTLTSYGSDEQFF. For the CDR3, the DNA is TGCAGCCCGACACTGACTAGCTACGGTTCAGATGAGCAGTTCTTC.